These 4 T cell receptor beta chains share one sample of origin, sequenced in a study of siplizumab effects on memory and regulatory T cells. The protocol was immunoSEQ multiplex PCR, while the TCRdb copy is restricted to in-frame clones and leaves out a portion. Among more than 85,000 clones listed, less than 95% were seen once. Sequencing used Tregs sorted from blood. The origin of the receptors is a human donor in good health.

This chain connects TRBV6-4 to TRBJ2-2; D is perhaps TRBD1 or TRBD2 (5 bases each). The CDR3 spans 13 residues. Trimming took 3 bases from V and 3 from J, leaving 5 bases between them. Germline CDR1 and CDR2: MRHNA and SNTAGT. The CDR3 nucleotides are TGTGCCAGCAGTGAGGGGGACACCGGGGAGCTGTTTTTT. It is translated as CASSEGDTGELFF.

CDR3 protein: CASSLPRGGIGQPQHF. The CDR3 bases are TGTGCCAGTAGTCTTCCCCGCGGGGGGATTGGGCAGCCCCAGCATTTT. The chain joins TRBV19 to TRBJ1-5; maybe TRBD1 (5 bases). Germline V gene data show CDR1 as LNHDA and CDR2 as SQIVND (reference sequence). V lost 5 bases and J 7 bases, leaving 21 bases between the germline ends. The CDR3 consists of 16 residues.

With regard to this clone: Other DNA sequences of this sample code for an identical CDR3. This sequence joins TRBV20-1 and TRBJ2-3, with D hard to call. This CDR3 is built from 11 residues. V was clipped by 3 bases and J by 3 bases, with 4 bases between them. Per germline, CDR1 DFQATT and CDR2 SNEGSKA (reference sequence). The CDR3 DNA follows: TGCAGTGCTAGGAGGACAGATACGCAGTATTTT. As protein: CSARRTDTQYF.

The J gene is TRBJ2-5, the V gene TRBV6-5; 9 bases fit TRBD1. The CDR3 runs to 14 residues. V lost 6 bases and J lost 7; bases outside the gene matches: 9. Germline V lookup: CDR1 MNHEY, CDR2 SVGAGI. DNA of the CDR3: TGTGCCAGCAGCGCAACTGGGACAGGGACGACCCAGTACTTC. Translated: CASSATGTGTTQYF.